This T cell receptor (beta chain) is from a study of cytomegalovirus exposure and HLA in healthy donors. This CDR3 region has 15 residues. V was cut by 3 bases and J by 4 bases, with 15 bases left in between. The germline gives CDR1 WNHNN, CDR2 SYGVQD (reference sequence). The PCR made use of 60 Vbeta and 13 Jbeta primers. Clones were read by immunoSEQ multiplex PCR, and TCRdb kept only the in-frame ones, dropping some. In the table there are some 150,000 clones, roughly 79% of which are singletons. The TCR comes from a male donor in good health and CMV-seronegative. The rearrangement links TRBV10-1 to TRBJ1-1, with D perhaps matching TRBD1 (5 bases). The specimen sequenced was PBMCs. CDR3 in DNA: TGCGCCAGCAGTGAATCGGTGCAGGGCCTCACTGAAGCTTTCTTT. Translating it yields CASSESVQGLTEAFF.